The 27 T cell receptor beta chains below come from one sample, sequenced in a study of blood T cells in healthy people across ages. Primed by a sample-barcoded 5' primer and a J-beta primer mix, a second PCR proceeded for about 6 to 11 cycles. TCRdb reprocessed the 5' RACE reads via MiXCR and lists one record per CDR3 protein. The sample lists 950,000 to 1,200,000 distinct CDR3 sequences, about two fifths occurring once. Input material: blood. These receptors all stem from a man aged 18 to 29 in good health.

The CDR3 bases are TGTGCCACCAGCAGAGATTTCAAGTTGGGTTCACCCCTCCACTTT. This codes for CATSRDFKLGSPLHF. This chain links TRBV15 with TRBJ1-6; D call uncertain. V was clipped by 0 bases and J by 9 bases, with 12 bases between them. Per the germline V gene, CDR1 is LNHNV and CDR2 is YYDKDF (reference sequence). The CDR3 has 15 residues.

The CDR3 bases are TGTGCCAGCAGTAGCAGGGAGACCGGCAATTCACCCCTCCACTTT. Translated: CASSSRETGNSPLHF. The chain is built from TRBV2 and TRBJ1-6; the D gene is possibly TRBD1 (5 bases). The CDR3 runs 15 residues. V lost 5 bases, J lost 7 bases, and 15 bases lay in between. Per germline, CDR1 SNHLY and CDR2 FYNNEI.

There are a few counts of this clonotype. V is TRBV27 and J is TRBJ1-1; D gene uncertain. Germline CDR1 and CDR2: MNHEY and SMNVEV (reference sequence). The CDR3 is made up of 13 amino acids. V was pared by 5 bases and J by 5 bases, with 12 bases between. CDR3 coding DNA: TGTGCCAGCAGTACCCGGACGGAAACTGAAGCTTTCTTT. Protein product: CASSTRTETEAFF.

This chain joins TRBV20-1 and TRBJ1-4; 7 bases align to TRBD1. There are 14 residues in the CDR3. Germline CDR1 and CDR2: DFQATT and SNEGSKA (reference sequence). The trim removed 4 bases at V and 5 bases at J, leaving 7 bases unmatched. This chain's CDR3 is CSATQTGPNEKLFF. Here the CDR3 DNA reads TGCAGTGCTACCCAGACAGGGCCCAATGAAAAACTGTTTTTT.

This clonotype turned up a few times. The chain carries TRBV11-2 and TRBJ1-2, with a possible D match to TRBD1 (5 bases). CDR1 and CDR2 from the germline V gene are SGHAT and FQNNGV. CDR3 size: 15 residues. Trimming stripped 1 base from V and 8 bases from J, with 17 bases between. CDR3 region: CASSLGRDLTYGYTF. The CDR3 DNA follows: TGTGCCAGCAGCTTAGGCCGGGACTTAACCTACGGCTACACCTTC.

The chain recombines TRBV3-1 with TRBJ2-2, with D possibly being TRBD1 (5 bases). This CDR3 has 15 amino acids. Germline CDR1 and CDR2: LGHDT and YNNKEL (reference sequence). With 0 bases removed from V and 5 bases from J, the gap between germline ends came to 10 bases. CDR3 coding DNA: TGTGCCAGCAGCCAAGAGCCAGGGAATACCGGGGAGCTGTTTTTT. Translated: CASSQEPGNTGELFF.

The chain couples TRBV2 to TRBJ1-5, with TRBD1 matching over 8 bases. CDR3 length equals 16 residues. V shed 3 bases, J shed 7 bases, and the junction held 11 bases outside the gene matches. The germline V gene encodes CDR1 SNHLY and CDR2 FYNNEI. CDR3 bases: TGTGCCAGCAGTGATTTATTATCAGGGGGCGGCCAGCCCCAGCATTTT. Encoded protein: CASSDLLSGGGQPQHF.

This clonotype was counted a few times. The chain has TRBV4-2 and TRBJ2-3; TRBD2 aligns across 8 bases. There are 16 residues in the CDR3. The germline V gene encodes CDR1 LGHNA and CDR2 YNFKEQ. J lost 1 base, V lost 0 bases, and 3 bases had no gene match. CDR3 sequence: CASSQEIAGRTDTQYF. The CDR3 nucleotides are TGTGCCAGCAGCCAAGAAATAGCGGGGCGCACAGATACGCAGTATTTT.

This clonotype was recorded a few times. This chain joins TRBV6-2 or TRBV6-3 and TRBJ1-1; possibly TRBD1 for D (6 bases). The CDR3 is 13 residues long. The ends were cut back, 4 bases at V and 4 bases at J, with 10 bases in the middle. Germline V lookup: CDR1 MNHEY, CDR2 SVGEGT. The CDR3 bases are TGTGCCAGCAGTTCGAGGACAGCCACTGAAGCTTTCTTT. Translating gives CASSSRTATEAFF.

V gene TRBV29-1 combines with J gene TRBJ2-5; D perhaps matches TRBD1 (5 bases). V dropped 7 bases and J dropped 5 bases, with 11 bases sitting between them. CDR3 length equals 11 residues. The germline gives CDR1 SQVTM, CDR2 ANQGSEA. The CDR3 DNA is TGCAGCGGTTCAGGGTGGGAGACCCAGTACTTC. Translation: CSGSGWETQYF.

This chain uses TRBV15 with TRBJ2-3; 12 nucleotides match TRBD1. V was clipped by 0 bases and J by 4 bases; unmatched bases: 5. Germline CDR1 and CDR2: LNHNV and YYDKDF (reference sequence). The CDR3 runs 17 residues. The CDR3 is CATSRDRDRGRPDTQYF. In DNA, the CDR3 is TGTGCCACCAGCAGAGATAGGGACAGGGGGCGGCCAGATACGCAGTATTTT. The variable domain in full, completed from reference TRBV15 and TRBJ2-3, reads DAMVIQNPRYQVTQFGKPVTLSCSQTLNHNVMYWYQQKSSQAPKLLFHYYDKDFNNEADTPDNFQSRRPNTSFCFLDIRSPGLGDTAMYLCATSRDRDRGRPDTQYFGPGTRLTVL.

This clonotype was found once. This sequence joins TRBV18 and TRBJ2-5, with 7 bases that match TRBD1. The CDR3 consists of 16 residues. The V and J ends lost 4 bases and 5 bases, in that order; junction bases with no gene match: 13. In germline, CDR1 is KGHSH, CDR2 LQKENI. The CDR3, as DNA: TGTGCCAGCTCACTCCGGACAGGTTCGACGGGGGAGACCCAGTACTTC. Amino acid sequence: CASSLRTGSTGETQYF. The full variable domain, completed using reference TRBV18 and TRBJ2-5, is NAGVMQNPRHLVRRRGQEARLRCSPMKGHSHVYWYRQLPEEGLKFMVYLQKENIIDESGMPKERFSAEFPKEGPSILRIQQVVRGDSAAYFCASSLRTGSTGETQYFGPGTRLLVL.

The chain is built from TRBV5-5 and TRBJ1-2; perhaps TRBD1 as D (5 bases). This CDR3 has 14 amino acids. Germline V gene sequence: CDR1 SGHKS, CDR2 YYEKEE (reference sequence). Trimming stripped 6 bases from V and 1 base from J, with 13 bases between. CDR3 DNA sequence: TGTGCCAGCACTTCGGGGGAGGTTAACTATGGCTACACCTTC. Translation: CASTSGEVNYGYTF.

This chain links TRBV6-2 or TRBV6-3 with TRBJ1-2; TRBD1 matches at 9 bases. Trimming at V came to 2 bases and at J to 4 bases, leaving 2 bases not matched to a gene. This CDR3 spans 14 amino acids. Germline V gene sequence: CDR1 MNHEY, CDR2 SVGEGT. Here the CDR3 reads CASSYGDRVYGYTF. CDR3 coding DNA: TGTGCCAGCAGTTACGGGGACAGGGTCTATGGCTACACCTTC.

J is TRBJ2-3 and V is TRBV2, with D possibly being TRBD2 (6 bases). The length of the CDR3 is 17 residues. Germline-derived CDR1 and CDR2 are SNHLY and FYNNEI. Trimming took off 3 bases at V and 4 bases at J, with 20 bases between the two ends. CDR3 sequence: CASSDPHSSVGADTQYF. CDR3 DNA: TGTGCCAGCAGTGACCCACATTCTAGCGTAGGCGCAGATACGCAGTATTTT.

This clonotype was seen only a few times. The genes are TRBV10-3 and TRBJ2-1, with D perhaps given as TRBD1 or TRBD2 (5 bases each). With 8 bases removed from V and 0 bases from J, the gap between germline ends came to 8 bases. The CDR3 has 13 residues. CDR1 ENHRY and CDR2 SYGVKD come from the germline V gene. Here the CDR3 reads CAIGAGSYNEQFF. CDR3 bases: TGTGCCATCGGGGCGGGCTCCTACAATGAGCAGTTCTTC.

The V gene is TRBV25-1, the J gene TRBJ1-5; 10 bases match TRBD1. Germline values: CDR1 MGHDK, CDR2 SYGVNS. After removal of 4 bases from V and 11 bases from J, the junction contained 8 bases not matched to a gene. There are 14 residues in the CDR3. The CDR3 coding sequence is TGTGCCAGCAGTGGGACAGGGGGGTCCCAGACCCAGCATTTT. It encodes CASSGTGGSQTQHF.

The chain combines TRBV15 with TRBJ2-1; 11 positions agree with TRBD2. The end of the DNA aligns better with TRBJ2-7, so the J call may be wrong. The CDR3 is 16 residues long. Germline V CDR1 and CDR2: LNHNV, YYDKDF (reference sequence). The CDR3 DNA is TGTGCCACCCGGCCTAGCGGGGGGAGCTCCTACAATGAGCAGTACTTC. Translation: CATRPSGGSSYNEQYF.

CDR3 coding DNA: TGTGCCAGCAGCCAAGATACAAGCCCCCCGAGAGGGAAAGCTTTCTTT. This translates into CASSQDTSPPRGKAFF. The chain employs TRBV4-2 and TRBJ1-1; D uncertain. The CDR3 has 16 amino acids. Trimming pared 0 bases from V and 9 bases from J, leaving 20 bases between. Germline V gene data show CDR1 as LGHNA and CDR2 as YNFKEQ.

The J gene is TRBJ2-2, the V gene TRBV5-1; no clear D gene. Germline V gene lookup returns CDR1 SGHRS and CDR2 YFSETQ. Trimming removed 0 bases at V and 4 bases at J, with 13 bases between. This CDR3 region has 16 residues. The CDR3 DNA is TGCGCCAGCAGCTTGGTACAGCGTGCTTCCACCGGGGAGCTGTTTTTT. Its protein is CASSLVQRASTGELFF. Using reference TRBV5-1 and TRBJ2-2 for the parts outside the CDR3, the full variable domain is KAGVTQTPRYLIKTRGQQVTLSCSPISGHRSVSWYQQTPGQGLQFLFEYFSETQRNKGNFPGRFSGRQFSNSRSEMNVSTLELGDSALYLCASSLVQRASTGELFFGEGSRLTVL.

The table lists this clonotype with a few counts. The chain employs TRBV5-1 and TRBJ1-2; D is unresolved. V was shortened by 0 bases and J by 0 bases, with 9 bases between the two germline ends. The CDR3 consists of 15 residues. CDR1 SGHRS and CDR2 YFSETQ come from the germline V gene. CDR3 coding DNA: TGCGCCAGCAGCTTGGCCGAGGGTTCTAACTATGGCTACACCTTC. Translating gives CASSLAEGSNYGYTF.

This clonotype was observed at least ten times. V is TRBV7-2 and J is TRBJ2-1; TRBD2 might be the D (5 bases). The CDR3 is 15 residues long. V was cut by 6 bases and J by 0 bases, with 12 bases left in between. Germline assignment: CDR1 SGHTA and CDR2 FQGNSA. CDR3 bases: TGTGCCAGCAGTCGGGATCCGAGCTCCTACAATGAGCAGTTCTTC. Residues: CASSRDPSSYNEQFF.

This clonotype turned up a few times. The CDR3 DNA sequence: TGCGCCAGCAGCCAAGAGTACGGTCTCCGGCTCAGCTACACCTTC. This encodes CASSQEYGLRLSYTF. V gene TRBV4-1 combines with J gene TRBJ1-2; unclear D gene. With 0 bases removed from V and 9 bases from J, the gap between germline ends came to 17 bases. Germline assignment: CDR1 MGHRA and CDR2 YSYEKL. This CDR3 is 15 amino acids long.

Remarks on this clonotype: The junction differs from germline at one of its ends, possibly a read error. This chain uses TRBV7-9 with TRBJ2-7; tentative D call: TRBD1 (6 bases). Germline V gene data show CDR1 as SEHNR and CDR2 as FQNEAQ (reference sequence). This CDR3 contains 16 residues. CDR3 amino acids: CAGSLVRTDRPYEQYF. The DNA of the CDR3 is TGTGCCGGCAGCTTAGTTCGAACGGACAGACCCTACGAGCAGTACTTC.

CDR3 protein: CATSRGTVFLNEQFF. The CDR3 bases are TGTGCCACCTCTAGGGGGACAGTCTTTCTCAATGAGCAGTTCTTC. This chain uses TRBV19 with TRBJ2-1; 7 positions match TRBD1. V trimming: 10 bases; J trimming: 6 bases; junction bases outside the gene matches: 15. The CDR3 spans 15 residues. Germline V gene lookup returns CDR1 LNHDA and CDR2 SQIVND (reference sequence). Combining the CDR3 with reference TRBV19 and TRBJ2-1 gives the whole variable domain DGGITQSPKYLFRKEGQNVTLSCEQNLNHDAMYWYRQDPGQGLRLIYYSQIVNDFQKGDIAEGYSVSREKKESFPLTVTSAQKNPTAFYLCATSRGTVFLNEQFFGPGTRLTVL.

The rearrangement uses TRBV6-2 or TRBV6-3 and TRBJ2-7; possibly TRBD2 for D (6 bases). This CDR3 has 17 amino acids. With 0 bases removed from V and 4 bases from J, the gap between germline ends came to 19 bases. The germline gives CDR1 MNHEY, CDR2 SVGEGT. CDR3 residues: CASSYSDSGHPEYEQYF. CDR3 sequence (DNA): TGTGCCAGCAGTTACTCGGATAGCGGACATCCGGAATACGAGCAGTACTTC.

This clonotype was detected many times. The chain is built from TRBV10-3 and TRBJ1-2, with unresolved D. Between the trimmed V and J ends, which lost 6 bases and 5 bases, there was a span of 7 bases. The CDR3 loop spans 11 amino acids. Germline V gene data show CDR1 as ENHRY and CDR2 as SYGVKD. The CDR3 region is CAIRSLYGYTF. The DNA of the CDR3 is TGTGCCATCAGGTCCTTATATGGCTACACCTTC.